This T cell receptor beta chain was sequenced for a study of radiation and T cells in renal cell carcinoma (dated by TCRdb to about 2020). For the wider study: Samples were obtained from a clinical trial, in which 15 Gy stereotactic body radiation therapy was delivered to primary renal cell carcinomas and nephrectomy was performed 4 weeks later. In total, approximately 55 samples, comprising 25 or so tumors and about 27 peripheral blood samples, were subjected to TCR beta sequencing. A total of 3.5 million to 4.5 million unique CDR3 nucleotide sequences, encoding 2.5 million to 3 million unique CDR3 amino acid sequences, were found across all 55 or so samples. The paper's findings and limits, for the study overall: Changes in the blood repertoire were not tracked past 4 weeks after treatment. In blood, the top tumor clonotypes increased from baseline to 2 weeks after radiation and then shrank by 4 weeks, which suggests a temporary expansion of tumor-resident clones. Because the trial had a single-armed design, the trial could not examine how radiation dose or scheduling affected the TCR repertoire. Because no pretreatment tumor biopsies were available, whether clonotypes were present in the tumor at baseline could not be determined.

Sample time point, as interpreted from the label and publication: baseline pretreatment blood. In light of the paper, this sample's treatment or condition label describes: 15 Gy SBRT to primary tumor, nephrectomy 4 weeks later. To follow tumor-enriched clonotypes, peripheral blood was collected serially from radiation-treated patients at baseline and again at 2 weeks and 4 weeks after SBRT. Every patient's renal cell carcinoma showed clear cell pathology. Genomic DNA for TCR sequencing was prepared using the QIAamp DNA Blood Mini Kit (Qiagen). The analyses included just those samples that passed every quality control check. TCR beta libraries were generated from genomic DNA with the immunoSEQ kit, following the manufacturer's recommendations. Library preparation used a first multiplex PCR with proprietary primers, then a second PCR adding unique barcodes, with bead cleanups after each round. A kit-provided positive control reaction and a negative control reaction were included in every sample batch. The final libraries were assessed on an Agilent 4200 TapeStation D1000 ScreenTape, pooled by volume, and quantified by qPCR. Sequencing was performed on an Illumina NextSeq500 using a MidOutput 150-cycle cartridge, with 156 Read1 cycles, 15 Index1 cycles, and the kit custom primers. The pooled library was loaded at about 0.93 pM with around 22% PhiX control spiked in. Turning to the authors' computational methods: Vendor-processed data were analyzed in R, and a clonotype was defined as all T cells sharing the same CDR3 nucleotide sequence. For clone abundance analyses, frequencies were normalized to the 10,000 most abundant clones per sample. Public T cell clones, which averaged fewer than five per sample, were excluded before analysis. A difference in abundance of at least 32-fold between compartments was used to define tumor-enriched and baseline blood-enriched clonotypes. A beta-binomial differential abundance model was used to identify clonotypes that were expanded or contracted between blood time points. The Baroni-Urbani and Buser coefficient was used to measure tumor-blood repertoire similarity, and groups were compared with two-tailed Wilcoxon tests in R. TCRdb took over this immuneACCESS table, retaining in-frame rearrangements with V and J assigned. Such tables are incomplete; in checked studies, under half of the missing clones stem from an unresolved V gene, and the remainder is unexplained. V and J calls and clone size are copied from that table; D and trimming were computed from the DNA. This sample gives 110,000 to 150,000 clones in total; around 78% of them show up just once. The ten largest clonotypes hold approximately 22% of the sample.

This clone has a handful of counts. Its antigen is currently not known. Base qualities were left out, and no much larger clone turns up one base away. V sheds 5 bases and J sheds 5 bases, leaving 6 bases between their ends. Including the terminal cysteine and phenylalanine, the CDR3 comprises 12 residues. This entry keeps only the CDR3 DNA: 36 bases, framed from base 1. Reading the germline V gene gives CDR1 SGHVS and CDR2 FNYEAQ. The receptor comes from a woman aged 45-60 years with renal cell carcinoma. This chain is built from TRBV7-6 and TRBJ2-2, with the D gene not confidently named. This sample comprised blood, obtained from a patient whose treatment included radiotherapy and nephrectomy. The CDR3 region reads CASSTITGELFF. The nucleotide sequence is given as TGTGCCAGCAGCACCATTACCGGGGAGCTGTTTTTT.